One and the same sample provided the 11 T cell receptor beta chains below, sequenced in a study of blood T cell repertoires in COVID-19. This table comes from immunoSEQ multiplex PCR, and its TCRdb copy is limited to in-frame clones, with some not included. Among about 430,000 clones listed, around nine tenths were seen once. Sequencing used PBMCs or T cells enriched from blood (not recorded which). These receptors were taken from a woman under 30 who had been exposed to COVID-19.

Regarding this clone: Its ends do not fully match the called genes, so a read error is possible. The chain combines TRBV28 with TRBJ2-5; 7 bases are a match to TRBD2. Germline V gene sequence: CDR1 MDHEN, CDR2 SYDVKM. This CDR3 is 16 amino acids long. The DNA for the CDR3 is TGCGCCAGCAGTTTAGAGGTCCCTAGCGGACAAGAGACCCAGTACTTC. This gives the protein CASSLEVPSGQETQYF.

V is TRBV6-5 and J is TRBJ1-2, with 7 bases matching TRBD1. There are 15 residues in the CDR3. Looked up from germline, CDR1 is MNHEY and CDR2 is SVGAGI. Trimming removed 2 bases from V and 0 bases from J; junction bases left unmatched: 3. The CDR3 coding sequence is TGTGCCAGCAGTTACAGGCAGGGGGCTAACTATGGCTACACCTTC. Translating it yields CASSYRQGANYGYTF.

This CDR3 reads CASSYRQGHGYTF. For the CDR3, the DNA is TGTGCCAGCAGTTATCGGCAGGGCCATGGCTACACCTTC. This chain links TRBV28 with TRBJ1-2, with D possibly matching TRBD1 (5 bases). V was cut by 4 bases and J by 6 bases, with 12 bases left in between. Germline loops: CDR1 MDHEN, CDR2 SYDVKM. The CDR3 consists of 13 residues.

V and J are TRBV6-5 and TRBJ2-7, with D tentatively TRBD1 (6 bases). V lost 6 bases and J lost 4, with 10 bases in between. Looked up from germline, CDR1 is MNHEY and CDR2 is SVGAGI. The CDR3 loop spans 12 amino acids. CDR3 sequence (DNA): TGTGCCAGCAGCCAGAGGGGGTACGAGCAGTACTTC. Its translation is CASSQRGYEQYF.

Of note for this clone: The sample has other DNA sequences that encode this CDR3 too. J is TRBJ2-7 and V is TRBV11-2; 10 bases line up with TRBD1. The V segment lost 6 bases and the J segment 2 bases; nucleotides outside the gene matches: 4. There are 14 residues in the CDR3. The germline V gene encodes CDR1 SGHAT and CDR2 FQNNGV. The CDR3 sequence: CASSSGTGAYEQYF. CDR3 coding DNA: TGTGCCAGCAGTTCGGGGACAGGGGCCTACGAGCAGTACTTC.

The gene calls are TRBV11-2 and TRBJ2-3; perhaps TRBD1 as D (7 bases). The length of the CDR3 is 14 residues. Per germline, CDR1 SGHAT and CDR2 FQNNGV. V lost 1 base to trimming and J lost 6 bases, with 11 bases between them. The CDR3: CASSLGTGGDTQYF. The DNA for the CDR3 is TGTGCCAGCAGCTTAGGGACAGGAGGGGATACGCAGTATTTT.

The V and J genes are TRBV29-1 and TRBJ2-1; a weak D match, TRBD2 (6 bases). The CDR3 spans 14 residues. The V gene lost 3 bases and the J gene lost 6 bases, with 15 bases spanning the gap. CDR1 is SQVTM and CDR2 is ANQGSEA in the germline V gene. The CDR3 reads CSVEKYLGGNEQFF. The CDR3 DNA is TGCAGCGTTGAGAAGTACTTGGGGGGCAATGAGCAGTTCTTC.

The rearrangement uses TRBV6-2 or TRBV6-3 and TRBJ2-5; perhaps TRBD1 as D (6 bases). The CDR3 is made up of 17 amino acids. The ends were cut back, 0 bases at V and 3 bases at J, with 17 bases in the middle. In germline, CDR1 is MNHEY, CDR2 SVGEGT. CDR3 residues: CASSYSPLGAGKETQYF. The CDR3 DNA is TGTGCCAGCAGTTACTCCCCTCTGGGGGCTGGGAAAGAGACCCAGTACTTC.

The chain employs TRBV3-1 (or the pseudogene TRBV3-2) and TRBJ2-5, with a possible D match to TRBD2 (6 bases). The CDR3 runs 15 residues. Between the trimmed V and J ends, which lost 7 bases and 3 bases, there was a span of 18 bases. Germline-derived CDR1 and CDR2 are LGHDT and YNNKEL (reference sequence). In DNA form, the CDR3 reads TGTGCCAGCATCACTCGGGACTCCAATAAAGAGACCCAGTACTTC. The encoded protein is CASITRDSNKETQYF.

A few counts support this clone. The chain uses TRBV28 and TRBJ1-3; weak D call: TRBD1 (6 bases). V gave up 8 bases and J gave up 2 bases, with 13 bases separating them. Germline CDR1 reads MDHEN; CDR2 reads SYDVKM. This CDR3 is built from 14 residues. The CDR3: CASVGAGTGNTIYF. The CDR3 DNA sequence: TGTGCCAGCGTGGGGGCAGGGACTGGAAACACCATATATTTT.

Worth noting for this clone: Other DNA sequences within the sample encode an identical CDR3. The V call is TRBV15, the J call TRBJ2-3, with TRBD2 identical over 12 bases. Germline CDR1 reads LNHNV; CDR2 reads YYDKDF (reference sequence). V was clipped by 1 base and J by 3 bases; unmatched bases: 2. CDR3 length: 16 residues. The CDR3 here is CATSRGLAGATDTQYF. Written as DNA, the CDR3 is TGTGCCACCAGCAGAGGACTAGCGGGGGCGACAGATACGCAGTATTTT.